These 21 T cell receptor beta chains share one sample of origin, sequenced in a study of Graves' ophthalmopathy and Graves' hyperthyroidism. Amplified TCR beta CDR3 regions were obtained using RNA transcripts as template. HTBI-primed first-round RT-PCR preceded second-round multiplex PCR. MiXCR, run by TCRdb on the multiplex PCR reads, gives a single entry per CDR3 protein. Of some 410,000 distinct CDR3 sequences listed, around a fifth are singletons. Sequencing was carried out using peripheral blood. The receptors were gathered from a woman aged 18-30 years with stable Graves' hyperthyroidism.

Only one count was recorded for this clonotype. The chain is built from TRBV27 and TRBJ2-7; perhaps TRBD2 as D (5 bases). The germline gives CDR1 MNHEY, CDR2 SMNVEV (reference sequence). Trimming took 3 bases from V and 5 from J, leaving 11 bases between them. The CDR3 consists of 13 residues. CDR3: CASSFTSNHEQYF. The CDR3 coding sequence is TGTGCCAGCAGTTTTACTAGTAACCACGAGCAGTACTTC.

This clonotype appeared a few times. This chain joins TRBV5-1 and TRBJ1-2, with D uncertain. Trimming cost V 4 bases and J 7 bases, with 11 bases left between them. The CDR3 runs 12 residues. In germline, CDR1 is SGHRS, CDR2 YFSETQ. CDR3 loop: CASSPDWGGYTF. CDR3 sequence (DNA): TGCGCCAGCAGCCCGGATTGGGGTGGCTACACCTTC.

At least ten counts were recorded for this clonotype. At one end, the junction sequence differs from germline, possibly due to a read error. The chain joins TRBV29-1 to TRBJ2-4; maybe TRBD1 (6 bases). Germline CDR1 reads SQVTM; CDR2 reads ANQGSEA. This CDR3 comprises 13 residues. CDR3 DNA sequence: TGCAGCGTTAAACAGGGTAGTCAAAACATTAAGTACTTC. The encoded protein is CSVKQGSQNIKYF.

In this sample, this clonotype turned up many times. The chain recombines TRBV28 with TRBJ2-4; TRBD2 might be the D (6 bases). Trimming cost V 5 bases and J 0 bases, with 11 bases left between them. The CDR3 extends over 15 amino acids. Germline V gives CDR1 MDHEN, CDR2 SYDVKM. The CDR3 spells CASSPPGLAKNIQYF. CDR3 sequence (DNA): TGTGCCAGCAGTCCGCCGGGACTAGCCAAAAACATTCAGTACTTC.

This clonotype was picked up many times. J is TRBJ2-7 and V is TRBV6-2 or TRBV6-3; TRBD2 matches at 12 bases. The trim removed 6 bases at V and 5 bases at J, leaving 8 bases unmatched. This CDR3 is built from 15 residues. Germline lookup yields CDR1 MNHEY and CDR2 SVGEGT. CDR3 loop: CASSPSGRALNEQYF. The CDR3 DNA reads TGTGCCAGCAGCCCTAGCGGGAGGGCCCTCAACGAGCAGTACTTC.

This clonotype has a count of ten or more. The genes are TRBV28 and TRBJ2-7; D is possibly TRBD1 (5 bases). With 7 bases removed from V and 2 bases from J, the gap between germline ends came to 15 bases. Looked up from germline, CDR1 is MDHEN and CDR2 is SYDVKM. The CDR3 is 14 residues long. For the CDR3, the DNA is TGTGCCAGCATATCCCAGGGTTTACCCTACGAGCAGTACTTC. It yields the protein CASISQGLPYEQYF.

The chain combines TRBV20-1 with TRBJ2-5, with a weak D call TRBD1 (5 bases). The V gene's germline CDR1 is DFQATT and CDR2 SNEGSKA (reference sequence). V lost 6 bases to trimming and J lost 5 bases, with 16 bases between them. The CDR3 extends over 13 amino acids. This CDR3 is CSARRGPVETQYF. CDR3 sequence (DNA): TGCAGTGCAAGAAGGGGCCCAGTGGAGACCCAGTACTTC.

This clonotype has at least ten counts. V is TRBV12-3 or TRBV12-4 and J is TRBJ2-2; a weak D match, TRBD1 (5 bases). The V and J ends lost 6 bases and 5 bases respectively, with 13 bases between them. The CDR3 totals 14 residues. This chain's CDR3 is CASSPLGHTGELFF. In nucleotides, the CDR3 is TGTGCCAGCAGCCCCCTTGGACATACCGGGGAGCTGTTTTTT.

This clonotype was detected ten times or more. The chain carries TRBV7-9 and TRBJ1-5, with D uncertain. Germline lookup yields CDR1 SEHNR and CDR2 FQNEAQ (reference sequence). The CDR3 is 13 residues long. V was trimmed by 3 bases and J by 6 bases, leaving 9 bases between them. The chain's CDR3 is CASSFTESQPQHF. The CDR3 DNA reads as TGTGCCAGCAGCTTCACCGAGAGTCAGCCCCAGCATTTT.

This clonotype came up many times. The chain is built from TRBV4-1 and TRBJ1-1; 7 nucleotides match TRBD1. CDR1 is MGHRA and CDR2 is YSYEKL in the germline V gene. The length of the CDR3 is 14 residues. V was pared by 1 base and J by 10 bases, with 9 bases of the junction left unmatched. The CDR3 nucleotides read TGCGCCAGCAGCCAAGCCGGGACAGCCTCCCGAGCTTTCTTT. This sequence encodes CASSQAGTASRAFF.

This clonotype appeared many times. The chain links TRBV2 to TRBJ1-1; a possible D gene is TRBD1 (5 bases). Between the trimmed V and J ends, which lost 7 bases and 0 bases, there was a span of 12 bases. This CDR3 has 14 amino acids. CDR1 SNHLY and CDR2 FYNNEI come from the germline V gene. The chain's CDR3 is CASIPRVLNTEAFF. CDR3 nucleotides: TGTGCCAGCATACCCAGGGTATTGAACACTGAAGCTTTCTTT.

CDR3 bases: TGTGCCTGGCAGCAAGGTCCGAATGAAAAACTGTTTTTT. Its protein product is CAWQQGPNEKLFF. This chain connects TRBV30 to TRBJ1-4; D gene ambiguous. Per germline, CDR1 GTSNPN and CDR2 SVGIG (reference sequence). V lost 5 bases to trimming and J lost 5 bases, with 12 bases between them. The CDR3 is made up of 13 amino acids.

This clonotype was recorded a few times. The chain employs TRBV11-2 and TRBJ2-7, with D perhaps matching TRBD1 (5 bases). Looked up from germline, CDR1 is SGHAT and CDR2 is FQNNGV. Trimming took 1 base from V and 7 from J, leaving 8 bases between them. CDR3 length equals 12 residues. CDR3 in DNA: TGTGCCAGCAGCTTAGTTAGGGGAGAGCAGTACTTC. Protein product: CASSLVRGEQYF.

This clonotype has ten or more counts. The CDR3 is CASSLAARYGQPQHF. In DNA, the CDR3 is TGTGCCAGCAGTTTAGCCGCCAGGTATGGTCAGCCCCAGCATTTT. This sequence joins TRBV12-3 or TRBV12-4 and TRBJ1-5, with D unresolved. This CDR3 region has 15 residues. Trimming took 0 bases from V and 6 from J, leaving 12 bases between them.

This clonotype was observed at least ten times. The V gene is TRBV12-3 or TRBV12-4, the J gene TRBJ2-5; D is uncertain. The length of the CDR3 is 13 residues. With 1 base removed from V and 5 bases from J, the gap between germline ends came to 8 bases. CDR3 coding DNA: TGTGCCAGCAGTTTAGAATTGCGGGAGACCCAGTACTTC. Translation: CASSLELRETQYF.

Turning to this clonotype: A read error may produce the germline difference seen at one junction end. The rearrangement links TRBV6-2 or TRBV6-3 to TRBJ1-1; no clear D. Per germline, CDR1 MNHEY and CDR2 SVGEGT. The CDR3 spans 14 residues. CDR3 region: CASRGRVGYTDAFF. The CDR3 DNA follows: TGTGCCAGCAGAGGCCGGGTCGGCTACACTGATGCTTTCTTT.

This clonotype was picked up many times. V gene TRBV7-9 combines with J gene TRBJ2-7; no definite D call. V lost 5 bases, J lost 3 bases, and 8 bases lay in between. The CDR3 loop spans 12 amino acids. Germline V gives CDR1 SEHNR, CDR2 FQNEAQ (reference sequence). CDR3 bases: TGTGCCAGCAGCCCCCGTGTCTACGAGCAGTACTTC. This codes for CASSPRVYEQYF.

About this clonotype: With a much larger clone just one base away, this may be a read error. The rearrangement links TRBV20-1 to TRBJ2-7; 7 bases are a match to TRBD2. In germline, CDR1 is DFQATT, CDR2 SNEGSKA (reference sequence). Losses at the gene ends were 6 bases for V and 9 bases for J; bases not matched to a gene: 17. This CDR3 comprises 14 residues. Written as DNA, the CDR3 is TGCAGTGCAAGTTGGACTAGTAAAGCTTCCGGGCAGTACTTC. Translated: CSASWTSKASGQYF.

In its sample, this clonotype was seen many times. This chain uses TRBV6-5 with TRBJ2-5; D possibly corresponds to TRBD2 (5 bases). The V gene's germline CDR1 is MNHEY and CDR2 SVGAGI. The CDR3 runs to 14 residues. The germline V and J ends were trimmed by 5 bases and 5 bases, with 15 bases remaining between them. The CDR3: CASSQAVRGETQYF. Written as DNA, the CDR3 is TGTGCCAGCAGTCAGGCCGTACGAGGGGAGACCCAGTACTTC.

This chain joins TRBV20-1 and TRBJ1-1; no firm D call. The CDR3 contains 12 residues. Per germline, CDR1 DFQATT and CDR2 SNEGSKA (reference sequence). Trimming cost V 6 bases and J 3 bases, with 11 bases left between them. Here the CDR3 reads CSAFELDTEAFF. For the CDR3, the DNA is TGCAGTGCGTTCGAATTGGACACTGAAGCTTTCTTT.

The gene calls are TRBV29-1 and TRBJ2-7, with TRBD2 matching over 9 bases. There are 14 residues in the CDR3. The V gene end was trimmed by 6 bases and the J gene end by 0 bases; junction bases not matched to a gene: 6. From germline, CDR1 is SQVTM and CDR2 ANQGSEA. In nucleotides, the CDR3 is TGCAGCGTGGATATAGCGGGAGTCTCCTACGAGCAGTACTTC. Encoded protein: CSVDIAGVSYEQYF.